Below, 9 T cell receptor beta chains from the same sample are listed, as sequenced in a study of graft-versus-host responses after intestinal transplantation. No antigen has been identified for these receptors. Generated by immunoSEQ multiplex PCR, the TCRdb table keeps only in-frame clones and is missing some. The table has fewer than 120,000 clones, around 93% seen once. The material was unstimulated CD8+ T cells sorted from spleen or lymph node cells, obtained before intestinal transplant. Receptors were obtained from a human donor who received an intestinal transplant.

A word on this clone: An end of the junction does not agree with germline; a read error may underlie this. This chain joins TRBV9 and TRBJ2-3, with unresolved D. CDR1 and CDR2 from the germline V gene are SGDLS and YYNGEE. The CDR3 extends over 11 amino acids. The CDR3 bases are TGTGCCAGCAGCGTAGGGTTGAGAGCTCTTTTT. Protein product: CASSVGLRALF.

The chain links TRBV14 to TRBJ1-1; no firm D call. The CDR3 has 13 amino acids. The V gene lost 4 bases and the J gene lost 5 bases, with 11 bases spanning the gap. Germline-derived CDR1 and CDR2 are SGHDN and FVKESK. The CDR3 nucleotides read TGTGCCAGCAGCCTTTCCAGCGGGACTGAAGCTTTCTTT. This sequence encodes CASSLSSGTEAFF.

The rearrangement links TRBV7-6 to TRBJ2-2, with unresolved D. Trimming left V 5 bases short and J 1 base short, with 14 bases between. The CDR3 extends over 16 amino acids. Germline CDR1 reads SGHVS; CDR2 reads FNYEAQ. CDR3 nucleotides: TGTGCCAGCAGCCAACCCGTAGGCGTGAACACCGGGGAGCTGTTTTTT. Translating it yields CASSQPVGVNTGELFF.

The chain uses TRBV28 and TRBJ1-3; 7 bases line up with TRBD1. V was pared by 10 bases and J by 0 bases, with 9 bases of the junction left unmatched. Germline CDR1 and CDR2: MDHEN and SYDVKM. This CDR3 has 15 amino acids. The CDR3 DNA sequence: TGTGCCACCCAGGGGGAAGTAGTCTCTGGAAACACCATATATTTT. The encoded protein is CATQGEVVSGNTIYF.

This chain uses TRBV7-3 with TRBJ2-1, with 12 bases fitting TRBD2. The germline V gene has CDR1 SGHTA and CDR2 FQGTGA. V shed 5 bases, J shed 7 bases, and the junction held 9 bases outside the gene matches. CDR3 size: 16 residues. The chain's CDR3 is CASSPTLTSGGNEQFF. In DNA, the CDR3 is TGTGCCAGCAGCCCGACCCTCACTAGCGGGGGGAATGAGCAGTTCTTC. The complete variable domain, with remaining parts taken from reference TRBV7-3 and TRBJ2-1, reads GAGVSQTPSNKVTEKGKYVELRCDPISGHTALYWYRQSLGQGPEFLIYFQGTGAADDSGLPNDRFFAVRPEGSVSTLKIQRTERGDSAVYLCASSPTLTSGGNEQFFGPGTRLTVL.

This clone showed up just once. The rearrangement uses TRBV5-1 and TRBJ1-1; 9 bases map to TRBD1. Per the germline V gene, CDR1 is SGHRS and CDR2 is YFSETQ. Trimming at V came to 0 bases and at J to 4 bases, leaving 10 bases not matched to a gene. The CDR3 sequence is 17 residues long. The CDR3 loop reads CASSLAGTGRRGTEAFF. The CDR3 bases are TGCGCCAGCAGCTTGGCCGGGACAGGGAGACGTGGCACTGAAGCTTTCTTT.

This chain connects TRBV11-2 to TRBJ2-1, with D perhaps matching TRBD2 (5 bases). The germline gives CDR1 SGHAT, CDR2 FQNNGV. The CDR3 length is 12 residues. Trimming took 3 bases from V and 9 from J, leaving 9 bases between them. CDR3 nucleotide sequence: TGTGCCAGCAGCTTTAACGGGGTTGAGCAGTTCTTC. Its translation is CASSFNGVEQFF.

The chain is built from TRBV9 and TRBJ1-4; unclear D gene. Germline values: CDR1 SGDLS, CDR2 YYNGEE. The CDR3 covers 14 residues. Trimming removed 4 bases from V and 5 bases from J, with 12 bases in between. CDR3 DNA: TGTGCCAGCAGCCACGGTGAGGCAAATGAAAAACTGTTTTTT. It specifies CASSHGEANEKLFF.

The chain joins TRBV5-1 to TRBJ1-2; no clear D. V lost 1 base to trimming and J lost 4 bases, with 14 bases between them. CDR1 SGHRS and CDR2 YFSETQ come from the germline V gene. This CDR3 region has 15 residues. Here the CDR3 reads CASSLWSQRIYGYTF. The CDR3 region has the DNA TGCGCCAGCAGCTTGTGGAGTCAGCGGATCTATGGCTACACCTTC.